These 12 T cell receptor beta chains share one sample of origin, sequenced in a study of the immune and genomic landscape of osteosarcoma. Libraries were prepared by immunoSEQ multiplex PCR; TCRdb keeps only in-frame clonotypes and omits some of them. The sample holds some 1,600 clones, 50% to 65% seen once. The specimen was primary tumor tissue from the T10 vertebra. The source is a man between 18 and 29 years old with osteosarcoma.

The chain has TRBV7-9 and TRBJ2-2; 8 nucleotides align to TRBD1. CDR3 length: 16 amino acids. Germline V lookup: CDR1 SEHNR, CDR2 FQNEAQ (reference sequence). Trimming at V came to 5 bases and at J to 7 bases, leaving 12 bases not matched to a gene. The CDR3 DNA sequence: TGTGCCAGCAGCAAAGGGGACAGGCCCCTGGGCGGGGAGCTGTTTTTT. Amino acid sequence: CASSKGDRPLGGELFF.

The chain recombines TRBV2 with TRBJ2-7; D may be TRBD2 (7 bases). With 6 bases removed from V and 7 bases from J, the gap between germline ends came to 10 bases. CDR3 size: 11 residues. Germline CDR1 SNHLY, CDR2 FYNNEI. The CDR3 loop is CASRGGVEQYF. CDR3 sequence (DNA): TGTGCCAGCAGAGGGGGGGTTGAGCAGTACTTC.

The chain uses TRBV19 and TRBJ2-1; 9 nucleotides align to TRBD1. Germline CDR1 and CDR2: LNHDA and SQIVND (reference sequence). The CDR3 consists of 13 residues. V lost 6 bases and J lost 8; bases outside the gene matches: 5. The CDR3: CASRDRGSYEQFF. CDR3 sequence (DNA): TGTGCCAGTAGGGACAGGGGTTCATATGAGCAGTTCTTC. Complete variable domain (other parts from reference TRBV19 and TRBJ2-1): DGGITQSPKYLFRKEGQNVTLSCEQNLNHDAMYWYRQDPGQGLRLIYYSQIVNDFQKGDIAEGYSVSREKKESFPLTVTSAQKNPTAFYLCASRDRGSYEQFFGPGTRLTVL.

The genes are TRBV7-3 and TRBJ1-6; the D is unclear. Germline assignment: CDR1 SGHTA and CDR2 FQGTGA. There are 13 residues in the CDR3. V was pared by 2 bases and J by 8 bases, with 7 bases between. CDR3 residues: CASSLSLHSPLHF. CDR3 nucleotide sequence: TGTGCCAGCAGCTTATCCCTTCATTCACCCCTCCACTTT.

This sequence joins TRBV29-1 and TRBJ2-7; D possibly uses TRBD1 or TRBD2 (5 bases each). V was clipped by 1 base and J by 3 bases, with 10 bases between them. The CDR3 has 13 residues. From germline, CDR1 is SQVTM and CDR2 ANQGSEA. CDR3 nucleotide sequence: TGCAGCGTTGAAGGAGGGGAGAGCTACGAGCAGTACTTC. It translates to CSVEGGESYEQYF.

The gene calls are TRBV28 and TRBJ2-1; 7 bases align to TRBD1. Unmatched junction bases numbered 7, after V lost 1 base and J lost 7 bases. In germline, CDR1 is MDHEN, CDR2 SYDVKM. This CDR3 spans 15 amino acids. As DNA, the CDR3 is TGTGCCAGCAGTTTATTCGACAGGGAGAGGAATGAGCAGTTCTTC. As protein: CASSLFDRERNEQFF.

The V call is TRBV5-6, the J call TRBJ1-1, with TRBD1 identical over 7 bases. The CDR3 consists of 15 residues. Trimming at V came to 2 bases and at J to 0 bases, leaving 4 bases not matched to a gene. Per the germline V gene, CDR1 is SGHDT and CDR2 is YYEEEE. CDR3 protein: CASSLGTAMNTEAFF. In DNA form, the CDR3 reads TGTGCCAGCAGCTTAGGGACAGCCATGAACACTGAAGCTTTCTTT.

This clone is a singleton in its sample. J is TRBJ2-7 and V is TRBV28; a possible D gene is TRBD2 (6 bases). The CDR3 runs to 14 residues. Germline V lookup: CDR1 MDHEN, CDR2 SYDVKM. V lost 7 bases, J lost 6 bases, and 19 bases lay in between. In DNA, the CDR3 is TGTGCCAGCACCGTGGGGGGTAGTGGGAGCGAGCAGTACTTC. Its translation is CASTVGGSGSEQYF.

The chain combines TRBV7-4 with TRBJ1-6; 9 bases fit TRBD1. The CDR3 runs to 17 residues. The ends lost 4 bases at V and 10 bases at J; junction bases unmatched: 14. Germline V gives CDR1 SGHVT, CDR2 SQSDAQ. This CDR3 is CASSSQDLQGARSPLHF. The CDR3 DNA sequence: TGTGCCAGCAGCTCCCAGGATTTACAGGGGGCAAGATCACCCCTCCACTTT.

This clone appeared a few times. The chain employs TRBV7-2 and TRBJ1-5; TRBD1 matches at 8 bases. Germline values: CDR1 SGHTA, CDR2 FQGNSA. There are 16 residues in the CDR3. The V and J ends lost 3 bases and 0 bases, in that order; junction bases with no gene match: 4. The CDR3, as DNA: TGTGCCAGCAGCTTCCGGACAGGGAATAGCAATCAGCCCCAGCATTTT. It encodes CASSFRTGNSNQPQHF.

The CDR3 spells CASSLEGDRADYGYTF. Here the CDR3 DNA reads TGTGCCAGCAGCTTAGAAGGGGACAGGGCCGACTATGGCTACACCTTC. The chain is built from TRBV7-9 and TRBJ1-2; 9 positions match TRBD1. CDR1 is SEHNR and CDR2 is FQNEAQ in the germline V gene (reference sequence). V lost 1 base and J lost 3; bases outside the gene matches: 6. This CDR3 is 16 amino acids long.

The CDR3 bases are TGTGCCAGCGGACTACTGGCAGCGGGGAACTCCTACGAGCAGTACTTC. It translates to CASGLLAAGNSYEQYF. The chain combines TRBV6-9 with TRBJ2-7, with 7 bases lining up with TRBD2. This CDR3 has 16 residues. Trimming took 8 bases from V and 0 from J; bases not matched to a gene: 13. Germline assignment: CDR1 MNHGY and CDR2 SVAAGI.